The following is a T cell receptor (beta chain) sequence with its context. TCRdb re-analyzed the 5' RACE reads; it lists each CDR3 protein once, without DNA. In total, the table holds some 300,000 distinct CDR3 sequences. This record belongs to a study of T cells expressing NK-cell markers. The CDR3 covers 13 residues. Germline lookup yields CDR1 MNHNS and CDR2 SASEGT. The source of this sequence is a man aged 18 to 30 in good health. V usage is TRBV6-1 and J usage is TRBJ2-5. Sequencing was done on a sample of blood T cells: a sorted CD56 or NKG2C T cell subset, CD4+ or CD8+ T cells, or bulk PBMC T cells (not recorded which). Here the CDR3 reads CASSQSGSETQYF.